The 24 T cell receptor beta chains below were found in one sample sequenced in a study of CD8+CD57+ T cells in acquired aplastic anemia. For CDR3 and TCR beta VDJ profiling, genomic DNA was the template used. TCRdb re-derived calls from the reads in MiXCR, one entry per CDR3 protein. The sample has roughly 150,000 distinct CDR3 sequences, around 48% seen once. All sequencing subjects had displayed CD8+CD57+ cell expansion on flow cytometry. Specimen: sorted CD4+, CD8+, or CD8+CD57+ T cells (not recorded which) from PBMCs. The receptors were gathered from a human donor with aplastic anemia.

The CDR3 sequence is CASSQDYTQYF. Written as DNA, the CDR3 is TGTGCCAGCAGCCAAGACTATACGCAGTATTTT. The V gene is TRBV7-3, the J gene TRBJ2-3; D gene ambiguous. The CDR3 spans 11 residues. Germline V CDR1 and CDR2: SGHTA, FQGTGA. V was trimmed by 5 bases and J by 7 bases, leaving 7 bases between them.

CDR3 region: CASSLGEMQYF. Written as DNA, the CDR3 is TGCGCCAGCAGCTTAGGGGAGATGCAGTACTTC. The chain joins TRBV5-1 to TRBJ2-7; D assignment may be TRBD1 or TRBD2 (5 bases each). The CDR3 has 11 residues. CDR1 is SGHRS, CDR2 YFSETQ, per germline. V lost 2 bases, J lost 9 bases, and 9 bases lay in between.

In this sample, this clonotype turned up many times. The chain employs TRBV19 and TRBJ1-1; tentative D call: TRBD1 (6 bases). Trimming cost V 3 bases and J 4 bases, with 15 bases left between them. CDR3 length: 15 residues. Germline CDR1 reads LNHDA; CDR2 reads SQIVND (reference sequence). CDR3 residues: CASSMGPEGGTEAFF. CDR3 bases: TGTGCCAGTAGTATGGGACCCGAAGGGGGCACTGAAGCTTTCTTT.

The rearrangement joins TRBV7-6 to TRBJ2-7; 7 bases are shared with TRBD2. The CDR3 has 15 amino acids. J gave up 3 bases and V 0 bases, and 5 bases lay outside the gene matches. Germline CDR1 and CDR2: SGHVS and FNYEAQ. The CDR3 spells CASSLASGWIYEQYF. For the CDR3, the DNA is TGTGCCAGCAGCTTAGCTAGCGGGTGGATCTACGAGCAGTACTTC. Looking up the rest from reference TRBV7-6 and TRBJ2-7 gives the full variable domain: GAGVSQSPRYKVTKRGQDVALRCDPISGHVSLYWYRQALGQGPEFLTYFNYEAQQDKSGLPNDRFSAERPEGSISTLTIQRTEQRDSAMYRCASSLASGWIYEQYFGPGTRLTVT.

This clonotype has at least ten counts. V gene TRBV6-1 combines with J gene TRBJ2-1; 10 bases map to TRBD2. Germline-derived CDR1 and CDR2 are MNHNS and SASEGT. With V trimmed by 4 bases and J by 8 bases, 8 bases remained unmatched. The CDR3 is 15 residues long. CDR3 in amino acids: CASSATSGEGDEQFF. CDR3 nucleotides: TGTGCCAGCAGTGCAACTAGCGGGGAGGGGGATGAGCAGTTCTTC.

This chain links TRBV2 with TRBJ1-2, with D uncertain. This CDR3 comprises 12 residues. Deletions cut 8 bases from V and 6 bases from J, with 13 bases between. The germline V gene encodes CDR1 SNHLY and CDR2 FYNNEI. Written as DNA, the CDR3 is TGTGCCAGCCGGGTTCGGGTAAATGGCTACACCTTC. The encoded protein is CASRVRVNGYTF.

The rearrangement uses TRBV30 and TRBJ2-2, with 13 bases aligning to TRBD2. The CDR3 contains 16 residues. Germline values: CDR1 GTSNPN, CDR2 SVGIG (reference sequence). V trimming: 4 bases; J trimming: 5 bases; junction bases outside the gene matches: 7. This CDR3 is CAWNSGLAGTTGELFF. The CDR3 nucleotides are TGTGCCTGGAATTCGGGACTAGCGGGAACAACCGGGGAGCTGTTTTTT. Full variable domain (outside the CDR3, taken from reference TRBV30 and TRBJ2-2): SQTIHQWPATLVQPVGSPLSLECTVEGTSNPNLYWYRQAAGRGLQLLFYSVGIGQISSEVPQNLSASRPQDRQFILSSKKLLLSDSGFYLCAWNSGLAGTTGELFFGEGSRLTVL.

V is TRBV7-8 and J is TRBJ2-5, with a possible D match to TRBD1 (6 bases). Germline V gene lookup returns CDR1 SGHVS and CDR2 FQNEAQ. V lost 5 bases to trimming and J lost 5 bases, with 12 bases between them. This CDR3 has 13 amino acids. Here the CDR3 reads CASSEGVLETQYF. CDR3 coding DNA: TGTGCCAGCAGCGAGGGGGTGCTTGAGACCCAGTACTTC.

The chain combines TRBV9 with TRBJ2-4, with 9 bases fitting TRBD1. The CDR3 loop spans 15 amino acids. Trimming took 4 bases from V and 5 from J; bases not matched to a gene: 7. Per the germline V gene, CDR1 is SGDLS and CDR2 is YYNGEE. The DNA of the CDR3 is TGTGCCAGCAGCCCTCGGAGGACAGGGGAAAACATTCAGTACTTC. The encoded protein is CASSPRRTGENIQYF.

The CDR3 coding sequence is TGCAGCGTGCCTTTAACAGGAAAAAACTATGGCTACACCTTC. Its protein is CSVPLTGKNYGYTF. The chain employs TRBV29-1 and TRBJ1-2, with a possible D match to TRBD1 (5 bases). Germline lookup yields CDR1 SQVTM and CDR2 ANQGSEA. The CDR3 spans 14 residues. V was trimmed by 6 bases and J by 2 bases, leaving 16 bases between them.

This clonotype was observed many times. A single base separates this from a much larger clone, so it may be a read error. The rearrangement links TRBV29-1 to TRBJ2-3, with a tentative D call TRBD1 (5 bases). This CDR3 comprises 12 residues. Germline CDR1 reads SQVTM; CDR2 reads ANQGSEA. Trimming left V 6 bases short and J 1 base short, with 8 bases between. The CDR3 is CSVSTGTDTQYF. CDR3 nucleotide sequence: TGCAGCGTCTCGACAGGCACAGATACGCAGTATTTT.

The rearrangement uses TRBV20-1 and TRBJ2-5; tentatively, D is TRBD2 (7 bases). This CDR3 region has 15 residues. V was trimmed by 1 base and J by 5 bases, leaving 17 bases between them. Per the germline V gene, CDR1 is DFQATT and CDR2 is SNEGSKA (reference sequence). The CDR3 bases are TGCAGTGCTAGAGTCCGGGGGGCTACCCGTGAGACCCAGTACTTC. This encodes CSARVRGATRETQYF.

There are many counts of this clonotype. The V call is TRBV5-1, the J call TRBJ1-2; the D is unclear. Per the germline V gene, CDR1 is SGHRS and CDR2 is YFSETQ. The CDR3 contains 13 residues. Trimming cost V 5 bases and J 2 bases, with 10 bases left between them. CDR3 loop: CASSSQANYGYTF. For the CDR3, the DNA is TGCGCCAGCAGTTCGCAGGCCAACTATGGCTACACCTTC.

The chain combines TRBV20-1 with TRBJ1-2, with unresolved D. From germline, CDR1 is DFQATT and CDR2 SNEGSKA (reference sequence). The length of the CDR3 is 17 residues. The V gene lost 0 bases and the J gene lost 5 bases, with 22 bases spanning the gap. The DNA for the CDR3 is TGCAGTGCTAGAGATAAGTGGGTACAGCGGTCCCAATATGGCTACACCTTC. The encoded protein is CSARDKWVQRSQYGYTF.

This clonotype was counted many times. This sequence joins TRBV7-9 and TRBJ1-5; 7 bases are a match to TRBD1. The CDR3 is made up of 13 amino acids. The V gene end was trimmed by 4 bases and the J gene end by 4 bases; junction bases not matched to a gene: 1. Germline V CDR1 and CDR2: SEHNR, FQNEAQ (reference sequence). The CDR3 DNA sequence: TGTGCCAGCAGCTGGGGACAGAATCAGCCCCAGCATTTT. Translating it yields CASSWGQNQPQHF. Together with reference TRBV7-9 and TRBJ1-5, the CDR3 gives the full variable domain: DTGVSQNPRHKITKRGQNVTFRCDPISEHNRLYWYRQTLGQGPEFLTYFQNEAQLEKSRLLSDRFSAERPKGSFSTLEIQRTEQGDSAMYLCASSWGQNQPQHFGDGTRLSIL.

This chain uses TRBV11-2 with TRBJ2-7; a weak D match, TRBD1 (5 bases). The length of the CDR3 is 15 residues. With 5 bases removed from V and 5 bases from J, the gap between germline ends came to 19 bases. CDR1 and CDR2 (germline): SGHAT, FQNNGV. The CDR3 sequence is CASSTGGVLRNEQYF. In DNA, the CDR3 is TGTGCCAGCAGCACAGGTGGGGTGCTAAGGAACGAGCAGTACTTC.

At least ten counts were recorded for this clonotype. The J gene is TRBJ2-3, the V gene TRBV4-2; no definite D call. V lost 1 base, J lost 2 bases, and 4 bases lay in between. The CDR3 totals 13 residues. CDR1 LGHNA and CDR2 YNFKEQ come from the germline V gene. CDR3 sequence (DNA): TGTGCCAGCAGCCAAGGACCCACAGATACGCAGTATTTT. Its translation is CASSQGPTDTQYF.

A word on this clonotype: A read error may be the cause here, since a much bigger clone is one base away. The chain joins TRBV3-1 to TRBJ2-1; no clear D. This CDR3 has 16 amino acids. Germline CDR1 and CDR2: LGHDT and YNNKEL (reference sequence). DNA for the CDR3: TGTGCCAGCGGCCAAGATGTGACTCCTACCTACAATGAGCAGTTCTTC. Translating it yields CASGQDVTPTYNEQFF.

This clonotype occurred many times. V is TRBV7-2 and J is TRBJ1-1; no definite D call. Germline V gives CDR1 SGHTA, CDR2 FQGNSA. The CDR3 contains 13 residues. V lost 5 bases and J lost 6, with 13 bases in between. In nucleotides, the CDR3 is TGTGCCAGCAGCACCCCCCTGGGCGCTGAAGCTTTCTTT. Translation: CASSTPLGAEAFF.

This clonotype was detected many times. The CDR3 DNA reads TGTGCCAGCAGCTTAGAGCAGGCTGCTCAAGAGACCCAGTACTTC. Amino acid sequence: CASSLEQAAQETQYF. The chain employs TRBV11-2 and TRBJ2-5; D is ambiguous. Germline lookup yields CDR1 SGHAT and CDR2 FQNNGV. Trimming shortened V by 0 bases and J by 2 bases, and 10 bases separated the two germline ends. The CDR3 spans 15 residues.

This clonotype was observed many times. The chain uses TRBV11-2 and TRBJ2-1; D uncertain. The ends were cut back, 2 bases at V and 0 bases at J, with 11 bases in the middle. Germline V gene data show CDR1 as SGHAT and CDR2 as FQNNGV. The CDR3 covers 16 residues. DNA for the CDR3: TGTGCCAGCAGCTTATTACGGTCTTTCTCCTACAATGAGCAGTTCTTC. Its translation: CASSLLRSFSYNEQFF.

This clonotype has only a few counts. The chain recombines TRBV18 with TRBJ1-3, with D possibly being TRBD1 (5 bases). Trimming took off 3 bases at V and 4 bases at J, with 13 bases between the two ends. In germline, CDR1 is KGHSH, CDR2 LQKENI. This CDR3 spans 15 amino acids. The CDR3 spells CASSPMGGSGNTIYF. The CDR3 region has the DNA TGTGCCAGCTCACCGATGGGGGGATCGGGAAACACCATATATTTT.

The chain uses TRBV11-3 and TRBJ2-1; 13 nucleotides match TRBD2. The CDR3 is 13 amino acids. V lost 5 bases, J lost 11 bases, and 3 bases stayed unmatched. From germline, CDR1 is SGHNT and CDR2 YENEEA. CDR3 nucleotides: TGTGCCAGCAGCCCGGGACTAGCGGGGCAGCAGTTCTTC. It yields the protein CASSPGLAGQQFF. The variable domain in full, with the rest retrieved from reference TRBV11-3 and TRBJ2-1, is EAGVVQSPRYKIIEKKQPVAFWCNPISGHNTLYWYLQNLGQGPELLIRYENEEAVDDSQLPKDRFSAERLKGVDSTLKIQPAELGDSAVYLCASSPGLAGQQFFGPGTRLTVL.

This clonotype was seen a few times. J is TRBJ2-3 and V is TRBV6-1, with D uncertain. CDR3 length: 14 amino acids. Germline CDR1 MNHNS, CDR2 SASEGT. V was shortened by 0 bases and J by 8 bases, with 12 bases between the two germline ends. Here the CDR3 reads CASSEAPGPRTQYF. The CDR3 DNA reads as TGTGCCAGCAGTGAAGCCCCCGGGCCGCGTACGCAGTATTTT.